The rows below give T cell receptor beta chains drawn from one sample of a study of CD8 T cells in ankylosing spondylitis. TCRdb processed the 5' RACE reads anew with MiXCR; each CDR3 protein has one entry. The table lists 100,000 to 150,000 distinct CDR3 sequences, about a sixth of them singletons. The specimen sequenced was blood, either unsorted or a sorted T cell fraction (not recorded which). These receptors were collected from a male donor with ankylosing spondylitis. CDR3s include the opening cysteine and the closing phenylalanine or tryptophan. The D gene is left open where the match is weak. Only some rows state a clone size, as once, few, many or a class for expanded clones.

d_call clone_size j_call v_call cdr3_aa cdr3_nt
- - TRBJ2-7 TRBV5-1 CASSFPGSGEQYF TGCGCCAGCAGCTTCCCCGGATCCGGCGAGCAGTACTTC
- few TRBJ2-2 TRBV9 CASSAAGLMNTGELFF TGTGCCAGCAGCGCCGCGGGACTTATGAACACCGGGGAGCTGTTTTTT
TRBD2 many TRBJ2-7 TRBV10-3 CAISESPASGTYEQYF TGTGCCATCAGTGAGTCGCCGGCTAGCGGAACCTACGAGCAGTACTTC
TRBD2 few TRBJ2-7 TRBV12-5 CASGLVKERDIFLCEQYF TGTGCTAGTGGTTTGGTTAAGGAGCGGGATATTTTCTTATGCGAGCAGTACTTC
- many TRBJ2-1 TRBV5-1 CASSLNDWGSSHNEQFF TGCGCCAGCAGCTTGAATGATTGGGGAAGTAGCCACAATGAGCAGTTCTTC
- - TRBJ2-1 TRBV5-1 CASSYTGRWNNEQFF TGCGCCAGCAGCTACACGGGACGTTGGAACAATGAGCAGTTCTTC
- - TRBJ2-5 TRBV27 CASSIRGGLETQYF TGTGCCAGCAGTATAAGGGGGGGGCTGGAGACCCAGTACTTC
TRBD2 few TRBJ2-2 TRBV4-3 CASSQGLAGPGTGELFF TGCGCCAGCAGCCAAGGACTAGCAGGGCCAGGCACCGGGGAGCTGTTTTTT
TRBD2 - TRBJ2-7 TRBV20-1 CSARDRRGLAVYEQYF TGCAGTGCTAGAGATCGTCGAGGACTAGCGGTGTACGAGCAGTACTTC
TRBD1 few TRBJ2-2 TRBV12-3/TRBV12-4 CASRRDRGGTGELFF TGTGCCAGCAGAAGAGACAGGGGTGGCACCGGGGAGCTGTTTTTT
- - TRBJ2-3 TRBV27 CASSLLGPGDTQYF TGTGCCAGCAGTTTATTAGGGCCGGGAGATACGCAGTATTTT
- - TRBJ2-7 TRBV6-2/TRBV6-3 CASSYFRTGYEQYF TGTGCCAGCAGTTACTTTAGGACGGGGTACGAGCAGTACTTC
- many TRBJ2-2 TRBV27 CASAAGAHTGELFF TGTGCCAGCGCCGCAGGGGCACACACCGGGGAGCTGTTTTTT
- - TRBJ2-3 TRBV29-1 CSVEGCSQCLTDTQYF TGCAGCGTTGAAGGGTGTTCCCAATGCCTCACAGATACGCAGTATTTT
- few TRBJ2-3 TRBV9 CASSSSRGGSDTQYF TGTGCCAGCAGCTCCTCGAGGGGGGGGTCAGATACGCAGTATTTT
- few TRBJ2-2 TRBV7-3 CASSLYTGGELFF TGTGCCAGCAGCTTATATACGGGCGGGGAGCTGTTTTTT
TRBD1 - TRBJ2-2 TRBV7-3 CASSEGQGTGELFF TGTGCCAGCAGCGAGGGACAGGGTACCGGGGAGCTGTTTTTT
- few TRBJ2-1 TRBV6-4 CASSEDGAEAYNEQFF TGTGCCAGCAGTGAAGATGGAGCGGAAGCCTACAATGAGCAGTTCTTC
- few TRBJ2-3 TRBV27 CASSPAHAGDTQYF TGTGCCAGCAGTCCGGCCCATGCGGGCGATACGCAGTATTTT
- - TRBJ2-5 TRBV7-9 CSSSFPGGETQYF TGTTCCAGCAGCTTCCCTGGCGGAGAGACCCAGTACTTC
- - TRBJ1-2 TRBV6-5 CASSYSTEFYGYTF TGTGCCAGCAGTTACTCGACGGAGTTCTATGGCTACACCTTC
- - TRBJ1-3 TRBV20-1 CSARAVDRTTIYF TGCAGTGCTAGAGCAGTAGACCGAACAACCATATATTTT
- few TRBJ2-1 TRBV5-5 CASSLVGSEQFF TGTGCCAGCAGCTTGGTTGGGTCTGAGCAGTTCTTC
TRBD2 - TRBJ2-3 TRBV4-1 CASSHRLAGGPDTQYF TGCGCCAGCAGCCATCGACTAGCGGGAGGCCCAGATACGCAGTATTTT
- - TRBJ2-2 TRBV7-2 CASSPQVPGELFF TGTGCCAGCAGCCCACAGGTCCCCGGGGAGCTGTTTTTT
- once TRBJ2-7 TRBV30 CAWSGRTYEQYF TGTGCGTGGAGTGGGAGGACCTACGAGCAGTACTTC
- - TRBJ2-5 TRBV2 CAAQETQYF TGTGCCGCCCAAGAGACCCAGTACTTC
- - TRBJ2-7 TRBV19 CASTAGHLLSYEQYF TGTGCCAGTACCGCGGGACACCTCCTCTCCTACGAGCAGTACTTC
- - TRBJ2-7 TRBV12-3/TRBV12-4 CASSVAWDYEQYF TGTGCCAGCAGTGTAGCGTGGGACTACGAGCAGTACTTC
- - TRBJ2-1 TRBV4-1 CASSQDRLDAQRNEQFF TGCGCCAGCAGCCAAGATAGACTAGATGCCCAACGAAATGAGCAGTTCTTC
- - TRBJ1-5 TRBV19 CASRDSYQPQHF TGTGCCAGCCGGGACTCCTATCAGCCCCAGCATTTT
TRBD1 few TRBJ2-1 TRBV18 CASSPGQGALNEQFF TGTGCCAGCTCACCAGGACAGGGGGCTCTTAATGAGCAGTTCTTC
- - TRBJ2-7 TRBV27 CASRKQGGEQYF TGTGCCAGCAGGAAACAGGGCGGCGAGCAGTACTTC
- - TRBJ2-3 TRBV12-3/TRBV12-4 CASSLGDGTQYF TGTGCCAGCAGTTTGGGAGATGGTACGCAGTATTTT
- few TRBJ1-1 TRBV6-2/TRBV6-3 CASSYSPPEAFF TGTGCCAGCAGTTACTCTCCCCCTGAAGCTTTCTTT
- - TRBJ2-7 TRBV28 CATYSYRGGESYEQYF TGTGCCACCTACTCCTACAGGGGAGGGGAGTCCTACGAGCAGTACTTC
- few TRBJ1-5 TRBV15 CATVQEDSNQPQHF TGTGCCACCGTACAGGAAGATAGCAATCAGCCCCAGCATTTT
- - TRBJ2-1 TRBV5-6 CASRAETNSYNEQFF TGTGCCAGCAGGGCCGAGACAAACTCCTACAATGAGCAGTTCTTC
TRBD2 few TRBJ2-1 TRBV20-1 CSARGSLAAYNEQFF TGCAGTGCTAGAGGAAGTCTAGCGGCCTACAATGAGCAGTTCTTC
- many TRBJ2-1 TRBV20-1 CSARDMDDYNEQFF TGCAGTGCTAGAGACATGGACGATTACAATGAGCAGTTCTTC
- - TRBJ1-1 TRBV27 CASSLYRNLNTEAFF TGTGCCAGCAGTTTATACAGAAATCTGAACACTGAAGCTTTCTTT
TRBD2 - TRBJ2-2 TRBV6-2/TRBV6-3 CASSYRGSLDTGELFF TGTGCCAGCAGTTATCGCGGGAGCCTTGACACCGGGGAGCTGTTTTTT
TRBD2 few TRBJ2-7 TRBV5-5 CASSFREAYEQYF TGTGCCAGCAGCTTCCGGGAGGCCTACGAGCAGTACTTC
- - TRBJ2-7 TRBV5-4 CASSLAGVEEQYF TGTGCCAGCAGCTTGGCAGGGGTTGAAGAGCAGTACTTC
- few TRBJ2-5 TRBV3-1 CASSQDWQGHQTQYF TGTGCCAGCAGCCAAGATTGGCAGGGGCATCAGACCCAGTACTTC
TRBD2 - TRBJ2-3 TRBV7-9 CASSLAGGRTDTQYF TGTGCCAGCAGCCTAGCGGGAGGGCGCACAGATACGCAGTATTTT
TRBD2 - TRBJ2-7 TRBV12-3/TRBV12-4 CASSRTSGSSYEQYF TGTGCCAGCAGTCGGACTAGCGGGAGCTCCTACGAGCAGTACTTC
TRBD2 many TRBJ2-1 TRBV28 CASSFPLRLSGSSYNEQFF TGTGCCAGCAGTTTTCCCCTTCGTCTTAGCGGGAGCTCATACAATGAGCAGTTCTTC
- - TRBJ2-5 TRBV27 CASSFVAGSYLTQYF TGTGCCAGCAGTTTCGTCGCAGGGAGTTATTTGACCCAGTACTTC
- many TRBJ1-4 TRBV27 CASSPPGGKLFF TGTGCCAGCAGTCCCCCGGGCGGAAAACTGTTTTTT
- many TRBJ2-1 TRBV2 CASTSAGTYNEQFF TGTGCCAGCACATCGGCAGGGACCTACAATGAGCAGTTCTTC
- few TRBJ2-6 TRBV2 CASSDRGANVLTF TGTGCCAGCAGTGATCGTGGGGCCAACGTCCTGACTTTC
TRBD1 few TRBJ1-1 TRBV12-3/TRBV12-4 CASGQVLDPNTEAFF TGTGCCAGCGGACAGGTCCTCGATCCGAACACTGAAGCTTTCTTT
TRBD2 - TRBJ2-1 TRBV11-2 CASSDSGRGYNEQFF TGTGCCAGCAGCGATAGCGGGAGGGGCTACAATGAGCAGTTCTTC
- - TRBJ1-5 TRBV27 CASSSGDGGNQPQHF TGTGCCAGCAGTTCGGGGGACGGAGGCAATCAGCCCCAGCATTTT
- - TRBJ2-1 TRBV7-3 CASSSAGSNEQFF TGTGCCAGCAGCTCCGCAGGGTCGAATGAGCAGTTCTTC
- - TRBJ2-2 TRBV12-3/TRBV12-4 CASSFLPANTGELFF TGTGCCAGCAGTTTTCTCCCCGCGAACACCGGGGAGCTGTTTTTT